This entry concerns a single T cell receptor (beta chain). V shed 2 bases and J shed 2 bases, with 12 bases lying between them. Germline loops: CDR1 SGHTA, CDR2 FQGNSA. The CDR3 runs 16 residues. This sample was taken from a study of blood T cell repertoires in COVID-19. The protocol was immunoSEQ multiplex PCR, while the TCRdb copy is restricted to in-frame clones and leaves out a portion. The profile shows around 65,000 clones, almost 80% of them singletons. Sequencing was done on a sample of peripheral blood. V usage is TRBV7-2 and J usage is TRBJ1-4; possible D gene TRBD1, 5 bases. The TCR originated in a man in his sixties with acute or convalescent COVID-19. CDR3 sequence (DNA): TGTGCCAGCAGCTTAACCGGGACTCGGACTAATGAAAAACTGTTTTTT. Amino acid sequence: CASSLTGTRTNEKLFF.